This T cell receptor beta chain was recorded in a study of siplizumab effects on memory and regulatory T cells. Study findings and constraints: Roughly 80-95% of proliferating CD4+ or CD8+ clones lacked a naive or memory phenotype that could be assigned. Mean Treg-derived proportions of mappable alloreactive CD4+ clones were around 70% for siplizumab and less than 35% for controls.

Clones were sequenced by immunoSEQ multiplex PCR, and TCRdb holds only the in-frame ones, with some missing. In the table there are around 72,000 clones, roughly nine tenths of which are singletons. Worth noting for this clone: Antigen unknown.

Trimming left V 1 base short and J 8 bases short, with 5 bases between. In germline, CDR1 is SEHNR, CDR2 FQNEAQ (reference sequence). The CDR3 is 11 amino acids. Sequenced: CD8+ T cells sorted from blood. The chain carries TRBV7-9 and TRBJ1-1; D remains ambiguous. This TCR was sampled from a human donor in good health. CDR3 sequence: CASSLGREAFF. CDR3 DNA: TGTGCCAGCAGCTTAGGGAGGGAAGCTTTCTTT.